This TCR beta chain is drawn from a study of CD8+CD57+ T cells in acquired aplastic anemia. Using genomic DNA as the template, TCR beta VDJ and CDR3 profiling was carried out. Using its own MiXCR run on the reads, TCRdb lists one record per CDR3 protein. This sample has 100,000 to 130,000 distinct CDR3 sequences, with approximately 48% found just once. This clonotype was obtained from a human donor in good health, serving as a control. Material: sorted CD4+, CD8+, or CD8+CD57+ T cells (not recorded which) from PBMCs.

The CDR3 DNA reads TGTGCCAGCAACCAACAGGGGCGGGACACTGAAGCTTTCTTT. It specifies CASNQQGRDTEAFF. The rearrangement uses TRBV2 and TRBJ1-1; the match to TRBD1 covers 7 bases. Germline loops: CDR1 SNHLY, CDR2 FYNNEI. V gave up 7 bases and J gave up 3 bases; unmatched junction bases: 8. The CDR3 length is 14 residues.